The 19 T cell receptor beta chains below come from one sample, sequenced in a study of graft-versus-host responses after intestinal transplantation (dated by TCRdb to the early 2020s). The library relied on the immunoSEQ multiplex PCR assay. Sourced from immuneACCESS, this table was stored by TCRdb with only in-frame sequences that have V and J called. A share of the clones is absent; for the studies checked, an unresolved V gene accounts for under half, and the remainder has no known explanation. The sample table records about 70,000 clones; roughly 87% of these occur just once. Clones ranked in the top ten supply 1.3% of the sample. Their antigens remain unidentified. According to the study, the label for this sample's time point signals: cells obtained before transplantation from donor or recipient. Here the sequenced sample was unstimulated CD8+ T cells sorted from spleen or lymph node cells, taken before intestinal transplant. Receptor source: a human donor who received an intestinal transplant.

This sequence joins TRBV9 and TRBJ2-3; 15 bases map to TRBD2. Germline V gene lookup returns CDR1 SGDLS and CDR2 YYNGEE. CDR3 size: 17 residues. J gave up 0 bases and V 3 bases, and 2 bases lay outside the gene matches. Written as DNA, the CDR3 is TGTGCCAGCAGCGAGGGGACTAGCGGGAGGAGCACAGATACGCAGTATTTT. Translated: CASSEGTSGRSTDTQYF.

This chain uses TRBV13 with TRBJ1-4; tentatively, D is TRBD1 (5 bases). CDR1 is PRHDT and CDR2 is FYEKMQ in the germline V gene (reference sequence). The CDR3 has 14 amino acids. With 5 bases removed from V and 8 bases from J, the gap between germline ends came to 15 bases. CDR3 protein: CASSPQGLEEKLFF. CDR3 bases: TGTGCCAGCAGCCCGCAGGGTTTGGAGGAAAAACTGTTTTTT. Based on the CDR3 plus reference TRBV13 and TRBJ1-4, the full variable domain is AAGVIQSPRHLIKEKRETATLKCYPIPRHDTVYWYQQGPGQDPQFLISFYEKMQSDKGSIPDRFSAQQFSDYHSELNMSSLELGDSALYFCASSPQGLEEKLFFGSGTQLSVL.

V and J are TRBV2 and TRBJ2-3; the D gene is possibly TRBD2 (6 bases). The germline V gene encodes CDR1 SNHLY and CDR2 FYNNEI. CDR3 size: 15 residues. The V end was cut by 2 bases, the J end by 4 bases, with 13 bases between. CDR3 sequence reads: CASSEFGGTPDTQYF. The CDR3 nucleotides read TGTGCCAGCAGTGAATTTGGGGGGACGCCAGATACGCAGTATTTT.

The chain is built from TRBV5-8 and TRBJ1-1; tentatively, D is TRBD1 (5 bases). Germline loops: CDR1 SGHTS, CDR2 YDEGEE. V lost 1 base, J lost 7 bases, and 17 bases lay in between. The CDR3 extends over 15 amino acids. Written as DNA, the CDR3 is TGTGCCAGCAGCTTGTATTTCTCCAGGGCCATTGAAGCTTTCTTT. This sequence encodes CASSLYFSRAIEAFF.

V usage is TRBV2 and J usage is TRBJ1-1; D might be TRBD1 (5 bases). There are 15 residues in the CDR3. Trimming cost V 3 bases and J 3 bases, with 14 bases left between them. In germline, CDR1 is SNHLY, CDR2 FYNNEI. CDR3 sequence: CASSEWVDTHTEAFF. The CDR3 region has the DNA TGTGCCAGCAGTGAGTGGGTGGACACCCACACTGAAGCTTTCTTT.

The genes are TRBV5-1 and TRBJ2-1; TRBD2 agrees at 10 bases. V lost 4 bases to trimming and J lost 10 bases; unmatched junction nucleotides: 11. CDR1 and CDR2 from the germline V gene are SGHRS and YFSETQ. The CDR3 sequence is 15 residues long. Here the CDR3 DNA reads TGCGCCAGCAGCCTAAGCGGGGGGGCCCCTTTGGAGCAGTTCTTC. Protein: CASSLSGGAPLEQFF.

The rearrangement joins TRBV7-6 to TRBJ2-3, with 9 bases identical to TRBD2. CDR1 and CDR2 from the germline V gene are SGHVS and FNYEAQ. V dropped 3 bases and J dropped 2; count of bases not matched to a gene: 12. This CDR3 spans 18 amino acids. CDR3 protein: CASSFEVTPSGATDTQYF. The CDR3 DNA sequence: TGTGCCAGCAGCTTCGAAGTCACCCCTAGCGGGGCCACAGATACGCAGTATTTT.

The chain uses TRBV27 and TRBJ1-2; D remains ambiguous. The CDR3 length is 16 residues. Per germline, CDR1 MNHEY and CDR2 SMNVEV (reference sequence). V dropped 5 bases and J dropped 0 bases, with 16 bases sitting between them. Here the CDR3 DNA reads TGTGCCAGCAGTCCCGAGGGCCCCGTATCTAACTATGGCTACACCTTC. This encodes CASSPEGPVSNYGYTF.

The CDR3 spells CASSPTGFETQYF. CDR3 coding DNA: TGTGCCAGCAGCCCGACAGGATTCGAGACCCAGTACTTC. This chain connects TRBV11-2 to TRBJ2-5; perhaps TRBD1 as D (6 bases). The V end lost 5 bases, the J end lost 5 bases, and 12 bases lay between the germline ends. Germline CDR1 SGHAT, CDR2 FQNNGV. CDR3 length: 13 residues.

The chain links TRBV12-2 to TRBJ1-5. TRBV12-2 is annotated as a pseudogene. CDR3 size: 14 residues. CDR3 in DNA: TGTGCAAGTCGCTTAGACCCTTGTCGCGGAGCCCAGCATTTT. Translation gives CASRLDPCRGAQHF.

The chain employs TRBV7-9 and TRBJ2-3; a possible D gene is TRBD2 (6 bases). The CDR3 runs 13 residues. Trimming shortened V by 7 bases and J by 3 bases, and 11 bases separated the two germline ends. CDR1 and CDR2 from the germline V gene are SEHNR and FQNEAQ (reference sequence). CDR3 DNA: TGTGCCAGCACTGGAGGGGAGACAGATACGCAGTATTTT. This sequence encodes CASTGGETDTQYF.

This clone was seen a few times. J is TRBJ2-2 and V is TRBV5-6; 9 nucleotides match TRBD1. J lost 3 bases, V lost 5 bases, and 8 bases had no gene match. The CDR3 consists of 16 residues. CDR1 and CDR2 (germline): SGHDT, YYEEEE. Written as DNA, the CDR3 is TGTGCCAGCAGTCAGGACAGGGGCGGGTACACCGGGGAGCTGTTTTTT. It translates to CASSQDRGGYTGELFF.

This chain links TRBV19 with TRBJ2-2; D possibly corresponds to TRBD2 (6 bases). Trimming stripped 1 base from V and 7 bases from J, with 7 bases between. The CDR3 spans 13 residues. The germline gives CDR1 LNHDA, CDR2 SQIVND (reference sequence). The CDR3 region has the DNA TGTGCCAGTAGTATAGCGGGGGTCGGGGAGCTGTTTTTT. Translation gives CASSIAGVGELFF.

This clone appeared a single time. J is TRBJ2-7 and V is TRBV13; a weak D match, TRBD2 (6 bases). The CDR3 is 14 amino acids. V dropped 5 bases and J dropped 2 bases, with 13 bases sitting between them. CDR1 is PRHDT, CDR2 FYEKMQ, per germline (reference sequence). The CDR3 region has the DNA TGTGCCAGCAGCCGGGGACTCGTAACCTACGAGCAGTACTTC. This codes for CASSRGLVTYEQYF.

This chain connects TRBV9 to TRBJ2-1, with 15 bases lining up with TRBD2. The CDR3 has 16 residues. The V gene's germline CDR1 is SGDLS and CDR2 YYNGEE. J gave up 7 bases and V 3 bases, and 5 bases lay outside the gene matches. CDR3 sequence (DNA): TGTGCCAGCAGCGGGTCGGGGACTAGCGGGGGGAATGAGCAGTTCTTC. Translated: CASSGSGTSGGNEQFF.

This sequence joins TRBV4-2 and TRBJ2-7; 11 nucleotides agree with TRBD2. The V and J ends lost 0 bases and 3 bases, in that order; junction bases with no gene match: 13. The CDR3 contains 19 residues. Germline V gene sequence: CDR1 LGHNA, CDR2 YNFKEQ. The CDR3 coding sequence is TGTGCCAGCAGCCAAGACGGTCTGACTAGCGGGGTCGTTGGCTACGAGCAGTACTTC. Translating it yields CASSQDGLTSGVVGYEQYF.

This chain joins TRBV7-8 and TRBJ2-7, with D perhaps matching TRBD1 (5 bases). Trimming removed 1 base at V and 6 bases at J, with 13 bases between. Germline V gene lookup returns CDR1 SGHVS and CDR2 FQNEAQ. The CDR3 length is 14 residues. The CDR3 sequence is CASSLGGTGVEQYF. As DNA, the CDR3 is TGTGCCAGCAGCTTAGGGGGAACAGGCGTCGAGCAGTACTTC.

V and J are TRBV19 and TRBJ2-1; 10 nucleotides align to TRBD2. The V and J ends lost 3 bases and 5 bases, in that order; junction bases with no gene match: 4. This CDR3 contains 15 residues. Germline CDR1 is LNHDA and CDR2 is SQIVND (reference sequence). The CDR3 is CASSISSGGNNEQFF. CDR3 nucleotides: TGTGCCAGTAGTATTTCTAGCGGGGGTAACAATGAGCAGTTCTTC.

The rearrangement joins TRBV5-5 to TRBJ1-6; 10 bases match TRBD1. CDR3 size: 17 residues. The V gene's germline CDR1 is SGHKS and CDR2 YYEKEE (reference sequence). V shed 1 base and J 9 bases; nucleotides not matched to a gene: 10. CDR3 nucleotides: TGTGCCAGCAGCTTGCTTGGGGACAGGGGTCCAGGTTCACCCCTCCACTTT. Protein product: CASSLLGDRGPGSPLHF.